This T cell receptor beta chain came from a study of T cells in Graves' hyperthyroidism and ophthalmopathy. Each person with ophthalmopathy scored at least 3 on the Clinical Activity Score, reached NOSPECS grade 4 or higher, and had been ill under 3 months. Diagnostic decisions used clinical symptoms, serum thyroxine and TRAb, thyroid ultrasound and orbital computed tomography. Amplified TCR beta CDR3 regions came from RNA transcripts. An initial round of RT-PCR targeting the TCR CDR3 relied on the HTBI primer set. TCRdb analysed the multiplex PCR reads with MiXCR anew, one entry per CDR3 protein. The repertoire holds under 350,000 distinct CDR3 sequences, with about 15% as singletons. There are many counts of this clonotype. Its antigen is still unknown. Germline assignment: CDR1 SGHRS and CDR2 YFSETQ. The length of the CDR3 is 14 residues. V was clipped by 3 bases and J by 1 base, with 10 bases between them.

Whole-study findings and limits: Most thyroid-expanded clonotypes above 0.001 were also found in blood. The model anticipated ophthalmopathy a median about 7 months pre-onset.

Material for sequencing was blood. The J gene is TRBJ1-1, the V gene TRBV5-1, with D unclear. The clonotype was recovered from a woman aged 55-70 years with Graves' ophthalmopathy. CDR3 nucleotide sequence: TGCGCCAGCAGCTCGGCCGGGTCGAACACTGAAGCTTTCTTT. The encoded protein is CASSSAGSNTEAFF.